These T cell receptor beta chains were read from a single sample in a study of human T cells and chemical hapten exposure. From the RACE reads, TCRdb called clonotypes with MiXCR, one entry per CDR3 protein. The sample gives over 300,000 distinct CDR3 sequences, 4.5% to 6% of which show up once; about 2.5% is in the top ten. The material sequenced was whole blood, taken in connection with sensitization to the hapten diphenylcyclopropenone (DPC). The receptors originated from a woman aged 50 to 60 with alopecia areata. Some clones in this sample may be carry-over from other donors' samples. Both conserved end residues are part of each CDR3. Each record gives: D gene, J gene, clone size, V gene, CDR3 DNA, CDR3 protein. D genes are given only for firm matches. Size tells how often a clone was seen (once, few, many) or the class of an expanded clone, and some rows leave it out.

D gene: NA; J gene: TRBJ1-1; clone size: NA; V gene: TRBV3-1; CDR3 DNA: TGTGCCAGCAGCCAGAGCTCCTCCAGGGGTTTGAACACTGAAGCTTTCTTT; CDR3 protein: CASSQSSSRGLNTEAFF
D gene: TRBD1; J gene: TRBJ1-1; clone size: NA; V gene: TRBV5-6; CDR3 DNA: TGTGCCAGCAGCTTGGTTACAGGGGCCACTGAAGCTTTCTTT; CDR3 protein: CASSLVTGATEAFF
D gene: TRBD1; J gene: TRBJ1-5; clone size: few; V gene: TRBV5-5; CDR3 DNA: TGTGCCAGCAGCCCCACAGGGGGCTATGATCAGCCCCAGCATTTT; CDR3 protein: CASSPTGGYDQPQHF
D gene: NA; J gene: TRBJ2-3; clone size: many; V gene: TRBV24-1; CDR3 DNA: TGTGCCACCAGTGATCCCAGTGGGGAGGCCATCACAGATACGCAGTATTTT; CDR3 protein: CATSDPSGEAITDTQYF
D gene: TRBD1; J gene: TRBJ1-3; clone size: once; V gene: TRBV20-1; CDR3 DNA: TGCAGTGCTAGATCCCGACAGGGTACTTACGGAAACACCATATATTTT; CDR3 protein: CSARSRQGTYGNTIYF
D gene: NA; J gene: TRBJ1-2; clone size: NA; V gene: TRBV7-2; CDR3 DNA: TGTGCCAGCAGCCCCCGACAGTCTGTTCTCTATGGCTACACCTTC; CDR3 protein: CASSPRQSVLYGYTF
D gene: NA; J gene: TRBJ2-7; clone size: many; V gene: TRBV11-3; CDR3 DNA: TGTGCCAGCAGCGGGTACAGGGATAGGTACGAGCAGTACTTC; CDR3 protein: CASSGYRDRYEQYF
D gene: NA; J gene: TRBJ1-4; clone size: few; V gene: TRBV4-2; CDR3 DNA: TGTGCCAGCAGCCAGGTAGAGGAGGTGCCAACTAATGAAAAACTGTTTTTT; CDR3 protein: CASSQVEEVPTNEKLFF
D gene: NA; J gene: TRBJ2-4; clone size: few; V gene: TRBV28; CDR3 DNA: TGTGCCAGCAGTTACTTCCAGCCCGAAAACATTCAGTACTTC; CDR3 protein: CASSYFQPENIQYF
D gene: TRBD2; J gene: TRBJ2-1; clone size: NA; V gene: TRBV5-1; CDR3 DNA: TGCGCCAGCAGCTTGAGAGCGGGGGGACTCCCGCGGGCTGAGCAGTTCTTC; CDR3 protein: CASSLRAGGLPRAEQFF